This entry lists 22 T cell receptor beta chains sequenced from one sample in a study of T cells after yellow fever vaccination. One entry per CDR3 protein results from TCRdb running MiXCR on the 5' RACE reads. The sample includes roughly 500,000 distinct CDR3 sequences, about 19% of them seen just once. Sequences were derived from PBMCs, sampled 15 days after the yellow fever booster vaccination. All receptors come from a man aged 25 to 45 who received the YFV17D yellow fever vaccine.

The CDR3 DNA follows: TGTGCCAGCCGAACCCCAGGCCGTGACCCCCAAGAGACCCAGTACTTC. Translation: CASRTPGRDPQETQYF. J is TRBJ2-5 and V is TRBV7-8; D remains unclear. CDR3 length: 16 amino acids. Germline V gives CDR1 SGHVS, CDR2 FQNEAQ. Trimming shortened V by 8 bases and J by 1 base, and 20 bases separated the two germline ends.

The chain links TRBV5-1 to TRBJ2-1, with 10 nucleotides matching TRBD2. V lost 6 bases, J lost 7 bases, and 7 bases stayed unmatched. Germline CDR1 SGHRS, CDR2 YFSETQ. The CDR3 loop spans 14 amino acids. The CDR3 sequence is CASNSAGGPNEQFF. In nucleotides, the CDR3 is TGCGCCAGCAACTCAGCGGGAGGGCCAAATGAGCAGTTCTTC.

V gene TRBV19 combines with J gene TRBJ2-2; D might be TRBD2 (10 bases). The germline V and J ends were trimmed by 1 base and 6 bases, with 24 bases remaining between them. This CDR3 region has 19 residues. CDR1 and CDR2 from the germline V gene are LNHDA and SQIVND (reference sequence). Here the CDR3 DNA reads TGTGCCAGTAGTATAGGGACAGGGGTGCTAGCGGGAGCTCCCGGGGAGCTGTTTTTT. Translating gives CASSIGTGVLAGAPGELFF.

The chain uses TRBV29-1 and TRBJ2-7; 10 bases align to TRBD2. CDR3 length: 19 residues. V lost 0 bases to trimming and J lost 3 bases; unmatched junction nucleotides: 17. Germline-derived CDR1 and CDR2 are SQVTM and ANQGSEA. The CDR3 DNA reads as TGCAGCGTTGAAGATTCGGGCACGAGGACTAGCGGAACGGTCTACGAGCAGTACTTC. Amino acids: CSVEDSGTRTSGTVYEQYF.

This chain links TRBV11-2 with TRBJ1-6; 9 positions match TRBD1. The CDR3 is made up of 15 amino acids. Trimming at V came to 5 bases and at J to 6 bases, leaving 5 bases not matched to a gene. Germline V lookup: CDR1 SGHAT, CDR2 FQNNGV. The chain's CDR3 is CASSPWDRVNSPLHF. The CDR3 nucleotides are TGTGCCAGCAGCCCATGGGACAGGGTTAATTCACCCCTCCACTTT.

The chain links TRBV7-9 to TRBJ1-2, with a possible D match to TRBD1 (5 bases). The germline CDR1 and CDR2 sequences are SEHNR and FQNEAQ (reference sequence). CDR3 length: 13 residues. The ends were cut back, 3 bases at V and 7 bases at J, with 12 bases in the middle. For the CDR3, the DNA is TGTGCCAGCAGCTTGGGGACCGTTCTTGGCTACACCTTC. Its translation is CASSLGTVLGYTF.

The chain combines TRBV4-3 with TRBJ2-5, with D possibly being TRBD2 (6 bases). Germline V gives CDR1 LGHNA, CDR2 YSLEER. The CDR3 is 16 amino acids. V was pared by 1 base and J by 5 bases, with 17 bases between. The CDR3 DNA sequence: TGCGCCAGCAGCCAAGCGTTGGGGGGATTCATTGAGACCCAGTACTTC. Protein sequence: CASSQALGGFIETQYF.

V gene TRBV7-8 combines with J gene TRBJ2-3; D call uncertain. The CDR3 contains 13 residues. The germline gives CDR1 SGHVS, CDR2 FQNEAQ. The ends were cut back, 5 bases at V and 1 base at J, with 7 bases in the middle. CDR3: CASSIIGTDTQYF. The CDR3 DNA follows: TGTGCCAGCAGCATCATAGGCACAGATACGCAGTATTTT. The entire variable domain, with the rest obtained from reference TRBV7-8 and TRBJ2-3, is as follows: GAGVSQSPRYKVAKRGQDVALRCDPISGHVSLFWYQQALGQGPEFLTYFQNEAQLDKSGLPSDRFFAERPEGSVSTLKIQRTQQEDSAVYLCASSIIGTDTQYFGPGTRLTVL.

The sample holds a few counts of this clonotype. V usage is TRBV7-9 and J usage is TRBJ1-1; 10 bases map to TRBD1. Germline CDR1 is SEHNR and CDR2 is FQNEAQ (reference sequence). This CDR3 has 16 amino acids. With 1 base clipped from V and 1 base from J, the junction kept 3 bases outside the gene matches. The CDR3, as DNA: TGTGCCAGCAGCTTAGAGACAGGGGGCTGGAACACTGAAGCTTTCTTT. Amino acids: CASSLETGGWNTEAFF.

This clonotype showed up just a few times. The chain joins TRBV21-1 to TRBJ2-4; the tabulated D call, TRBD1, remains unverified against the DNA. TRBV21-1 is noted as a pseudogene. The CDR3 contains 13 residues. The DNA of the CDR3 is TGTGCCAGCAGGCGGACAGGGAAAAGCATTCAGTACTTC. Its protein product is CASRRTGKSIQYF.

This clonotype showed up many times. V is TRBV7-2 and J is TRBJ2-1, with D possibly TRBD2 on 5 matching bases. Trimming removed 4 bases from V and 7 bases from J, with 8 bases in between. CDR1 is SGHTA and CDR2 is FQGNSA in the germline V gene. This CDR3 is 12 amino acids long. The CDR3 sequence is CASSSAGNEQFF. Here the CDR3 DNA reads TGTGCCAGCAGCTCGGCGGGTAATGAGCAGTTCTTC.

The chain employs TRBV29-1 and TRBJ2-1; no clear D gene. The V end lost 4 bases, the J end lost 6 bases, and 10 bases lay between the germline ends. This CDR3 contains 12 residues. Germline CDR1 SQVTM, CDR2 ANQGSEA. The CDR3 region has the DNA TGCAGCGTTGCGCGCAGCGCCAATGAGCAGTTCTTC. It encodes CSVARSANEQFF.

This clonotype was found a few times. The V and J genes are TRBV6-2 or TRBV6-3 and TRBJ2-7; maybe TRBD1 (5 bases). V lost 2 bases to trimming and J lost 4 bases, with 12 bases between them. The germline V gene encodes CDR1 MNHEY and CDR2 SVGEGT. The CDR3 length is 14 residues. The CDR3 loop reads CASSYPGQMYEQYF. The CDR3 DNA sequence: TGTGCCAGCAGTTACCCCGGACAAATGTACGAGCAGTACTTC.

The V gene is TRBV10-3, the J gene TRBJ2-1; D is possibly TRBD2 (6 bases). Germline V lookup: CDR1 ENHRY, CDR2 SYGVKD. V was trimmed by 4 bases and J by 0 bases, leaving 10 bases between them. The CDR3 contains 15 residues. CDR3: CAISGAGSSYNEQFF. The DNA for the CDR3 is TGTGCCATCAGTGGGGCCGGGAGCTCCTACAATGAGCAGTTCTTC.

This clonotype was recorded many times. The rearrangement uses TRBV7-9 and TRBJ2-5; D is unclear. The V and J ends lost 3 bases and 2 bases respectively, with 10 bases between them. CDR1 is SEHNR and CDR2 is FQNEAQ in the germline V gene (reference sequence). The CDR3 sequence is 14 residues long. CDR3 in DNA: TGTGCCAGCAGCTTGGGAACAGCTCAAGAGACCCAGTACTTC. As protein: CASSLGTAQETQYF.

This clonotype has at least ten counts. J is TRBJ2-4 and V is TRBV5-1, with 8 bases that match TRBD2. There are 16 residues in the CDR3. Germline-derived CDR1 and CDR2 are SGHRS and YFSETQ. The ends lost 0 bases at V and 8 bases at J; junction bases unmatched: 10. CDR3 sequence (DNA): TGCGCCAGCAGCTTGGAGGGTAGCGGGACGGGATACATTCAGTACTTC. Its protein is CASSLEGSGTGYIQYF.

The gene calls are TRBV7-9 and TRBJ2-7; D is unresolved. Germline values: CDR1 SEHNR, CDR2 FQNEAQ (reference sequence). V was pared by 5 bases and J by 5 bases, with 7 bases between. The CDR3 is 11 residues long. CDR3 bases: TGTGCCAGCAGCCGGAGAGACGAGCAGTACTTC. Translated: CASSRRDEQYF.

The chain joins TRBV7-2 to TRBJ2-3, with a tentative D call TRBD1 (5 bases). The CDR3 has 15 amino acids. The germline gives CDR1 SGHTA, CDR2 FQGNSA. Trimming cost V 2 bases and J 1 base, with 10 bases left between them. The CDR3, as DNA: TGTGCCAGCAGCTTACAGGGTCCAGGCACAGATACGCAGTATTTT. Protein sequence: CASSLQGPGTDTQYF.

As for this clonotype: At one boundary the junction diverges from the germline segment, which might be a read error. V gene TRBV14 combines with J gene TRBJ1-5; the D gene is possibly TRBD1 (5 bases). Looked up from germline, CDR1 is SGHDN and CDR2 is FVKESK. This CDR3 contains 11 residues. This chain's CDR3 is CASYPGPRALF. The CDR3 region has the DNA TGTGCCAGCTATCCGGGACCGAGGGCACTATTT.

The chain links TRBV2 to TRBJ2-5; D gene ambiguous. The germline gives CDR1 SNHLY, CDR2 FYNNEI. There are 12 residues in the CDR3. V gave up 8 bases and J gave up 5 bases, with 12 bases separating them. The CDR3 region is CASSRPAETQYF. In DNA form, the CDR3 reads TGTGCCAGCTCCCGCCCCGCGGAGACCCAGTACTTC.

V usage is TRBV7-8 and J usage is TRBJ2-1, with TRBD1 matching 9 bases. The trim removed 3 bases at V and 10 bases at J, leaving 7 bases unmatched. CDR3 length: 14 residues. Germline V gene data show CDR1 as SGHVS and CDR2 as FQNEAQ. CDR3 protein: CASSFASGTGEQFF. The CDR3 nucleotides read TGTGCCAGCAGCTTTGCCTCCGGGACAGGGGAGCAGTTCTTC.

The chain combines TRBV19 with TRBJ2-3; D is ambiguous. The CDR3 extends over 15 amino acids. V gave up 6 bases and J gave up 2 bases, with 15 bases separating them. CDR1 and CDR2 from the germline V gene are LNHDA and SQIVND (reference sequence). CDR3 amino acids: CASSLSLTNTDTQYF. The CDR3 DNA follows: TGTGCCAGTAGCCTAAGCCTCACTAACACAGATACGCAGTATTTT.